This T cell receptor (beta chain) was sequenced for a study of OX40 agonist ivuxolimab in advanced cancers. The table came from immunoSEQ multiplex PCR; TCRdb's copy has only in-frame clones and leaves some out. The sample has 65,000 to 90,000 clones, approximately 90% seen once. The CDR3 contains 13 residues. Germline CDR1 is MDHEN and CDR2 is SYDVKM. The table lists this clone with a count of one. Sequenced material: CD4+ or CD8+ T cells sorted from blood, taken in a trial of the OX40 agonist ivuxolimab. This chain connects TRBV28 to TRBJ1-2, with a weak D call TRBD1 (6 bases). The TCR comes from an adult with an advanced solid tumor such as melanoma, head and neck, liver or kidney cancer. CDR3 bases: TGTTCGCTACATAAACTGGGGGGCGGTGGCTACACCTTC. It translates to CSLHKLGGGGYTF.